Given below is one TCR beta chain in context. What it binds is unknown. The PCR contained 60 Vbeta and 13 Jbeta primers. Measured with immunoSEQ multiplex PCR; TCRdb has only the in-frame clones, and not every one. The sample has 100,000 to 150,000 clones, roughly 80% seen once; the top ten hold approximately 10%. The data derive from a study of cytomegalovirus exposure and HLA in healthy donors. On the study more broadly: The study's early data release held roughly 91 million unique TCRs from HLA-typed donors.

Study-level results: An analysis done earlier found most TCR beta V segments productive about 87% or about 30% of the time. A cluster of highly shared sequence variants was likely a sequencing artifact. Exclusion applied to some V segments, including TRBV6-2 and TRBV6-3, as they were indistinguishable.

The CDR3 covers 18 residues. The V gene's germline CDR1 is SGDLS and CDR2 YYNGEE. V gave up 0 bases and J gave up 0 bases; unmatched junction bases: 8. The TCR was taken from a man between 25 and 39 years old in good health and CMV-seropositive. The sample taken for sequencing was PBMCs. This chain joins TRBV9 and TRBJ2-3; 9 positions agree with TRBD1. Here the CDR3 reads CASSVETGGWGSTDTQYF. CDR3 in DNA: TGTGCCAGCAGCGTAGAGACAGGGGGTTGGGGCAGCACAGATACGCAGTATTTT.